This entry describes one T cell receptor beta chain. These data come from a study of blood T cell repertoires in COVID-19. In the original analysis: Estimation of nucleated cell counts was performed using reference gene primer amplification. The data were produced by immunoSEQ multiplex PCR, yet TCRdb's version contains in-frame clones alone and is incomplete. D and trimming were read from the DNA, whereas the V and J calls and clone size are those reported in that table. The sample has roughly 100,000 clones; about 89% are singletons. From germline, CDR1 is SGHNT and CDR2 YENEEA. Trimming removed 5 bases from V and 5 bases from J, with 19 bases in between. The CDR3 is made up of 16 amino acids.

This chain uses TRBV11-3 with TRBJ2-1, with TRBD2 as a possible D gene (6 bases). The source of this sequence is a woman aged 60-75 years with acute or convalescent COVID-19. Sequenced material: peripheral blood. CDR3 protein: CASSHTSDSGDNEQFF. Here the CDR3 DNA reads TGTGCCAGCAGCCATACCTCAGACTCGGGGGACAATGAGCAGTTCTTC.